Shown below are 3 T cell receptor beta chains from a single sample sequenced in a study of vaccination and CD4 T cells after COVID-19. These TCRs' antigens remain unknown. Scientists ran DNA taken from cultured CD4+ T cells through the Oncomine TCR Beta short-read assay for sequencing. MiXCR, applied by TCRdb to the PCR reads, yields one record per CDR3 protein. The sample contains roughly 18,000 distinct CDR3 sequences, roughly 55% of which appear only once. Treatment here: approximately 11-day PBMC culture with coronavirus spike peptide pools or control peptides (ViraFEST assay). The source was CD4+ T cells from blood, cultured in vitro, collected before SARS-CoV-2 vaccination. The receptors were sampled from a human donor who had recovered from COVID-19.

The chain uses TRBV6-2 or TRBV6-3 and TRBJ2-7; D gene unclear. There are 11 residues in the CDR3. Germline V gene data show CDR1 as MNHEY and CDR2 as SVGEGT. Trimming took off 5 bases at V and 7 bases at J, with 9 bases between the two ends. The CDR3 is CASSGAWEQYF. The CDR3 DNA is TGTGCCAGCAGTGGAGCCTGGGAGCAGTACTTC.

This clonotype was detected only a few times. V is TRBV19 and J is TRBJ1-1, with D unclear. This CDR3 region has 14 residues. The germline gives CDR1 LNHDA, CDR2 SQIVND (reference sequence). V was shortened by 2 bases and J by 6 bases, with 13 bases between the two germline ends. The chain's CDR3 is CASSIRGTGPEAFF. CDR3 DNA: TGTGCCAGTAGTATACGAGGAACCGGCCCTGAAGCTTTCTTT.

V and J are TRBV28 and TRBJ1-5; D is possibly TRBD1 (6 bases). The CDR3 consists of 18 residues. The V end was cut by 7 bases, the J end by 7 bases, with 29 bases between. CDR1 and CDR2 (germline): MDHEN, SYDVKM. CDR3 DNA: TGTGCCAGCACCGCACCTCTCGGGGGGCGCCGGATGGGGCAGCCCCAGCATTTT. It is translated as CASTAPLGGRRMGQPQHF.